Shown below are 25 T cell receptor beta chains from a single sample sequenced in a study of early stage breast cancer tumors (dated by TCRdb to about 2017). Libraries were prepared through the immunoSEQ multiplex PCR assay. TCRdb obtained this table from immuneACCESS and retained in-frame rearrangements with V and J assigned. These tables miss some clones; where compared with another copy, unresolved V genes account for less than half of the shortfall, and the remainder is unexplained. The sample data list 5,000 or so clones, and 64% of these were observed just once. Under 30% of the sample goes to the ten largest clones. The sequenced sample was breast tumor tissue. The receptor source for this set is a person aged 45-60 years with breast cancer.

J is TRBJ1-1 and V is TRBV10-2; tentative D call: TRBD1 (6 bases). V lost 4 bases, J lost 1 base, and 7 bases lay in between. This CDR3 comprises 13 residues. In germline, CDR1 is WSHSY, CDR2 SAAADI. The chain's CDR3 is CASSGQENTEAFF. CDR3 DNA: TGCGCCAGCAGTGGACAGGAGAACACTGAAGCTTTCTTT.

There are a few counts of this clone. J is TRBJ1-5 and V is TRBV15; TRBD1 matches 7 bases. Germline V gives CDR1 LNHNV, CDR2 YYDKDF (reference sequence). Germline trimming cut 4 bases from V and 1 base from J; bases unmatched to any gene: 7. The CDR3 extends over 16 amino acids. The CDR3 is CATSILGQASNQPQHF. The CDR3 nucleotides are TGTGCCACCAGCATCCTAGGACAGGCGAGCAATCAGCCCCAGCATTTT.

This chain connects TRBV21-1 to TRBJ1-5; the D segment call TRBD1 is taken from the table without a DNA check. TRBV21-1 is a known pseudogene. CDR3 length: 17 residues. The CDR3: CASSKAGLDRSNQPQHF. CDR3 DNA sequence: TGTGCCAGCAGCAAAGCCGGGCTAGACAGGAGCAATCAGCCCCAGCATTTT.

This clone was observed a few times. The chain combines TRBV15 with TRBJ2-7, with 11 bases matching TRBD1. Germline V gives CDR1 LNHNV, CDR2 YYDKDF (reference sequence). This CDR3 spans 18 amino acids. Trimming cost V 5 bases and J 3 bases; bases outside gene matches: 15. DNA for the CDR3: TGTGCCACCAGCGGGGCTGTCCCGGGACAGGGGGTTCTCTACGAGCAGTACTTC. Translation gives CATSGAVPGQGVLYEQYF.

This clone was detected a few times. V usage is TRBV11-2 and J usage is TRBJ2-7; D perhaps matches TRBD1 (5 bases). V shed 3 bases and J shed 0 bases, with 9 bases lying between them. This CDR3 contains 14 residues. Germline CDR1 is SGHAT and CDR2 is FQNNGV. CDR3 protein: CASSFEDNSYEQYF. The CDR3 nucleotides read TGTGCCAGCAGCTTTGAGGACAACTCCTACGAGCAGTACTTC.

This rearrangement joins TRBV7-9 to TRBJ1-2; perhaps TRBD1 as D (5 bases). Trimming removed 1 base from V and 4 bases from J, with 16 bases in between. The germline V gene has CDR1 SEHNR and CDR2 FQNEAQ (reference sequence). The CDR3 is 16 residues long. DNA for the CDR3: TGTGCCAGCAGCTTAGAGGGCAGGACACAATCCTATGGCTACACCTTC. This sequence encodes CASSLEGRTQSYGYTF.

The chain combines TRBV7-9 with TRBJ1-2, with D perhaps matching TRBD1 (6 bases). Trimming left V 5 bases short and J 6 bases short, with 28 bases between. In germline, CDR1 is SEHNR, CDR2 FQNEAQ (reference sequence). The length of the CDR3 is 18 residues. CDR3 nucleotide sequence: TGTGCCAGCAGCAAAAAAGCCGCGCTAAACAAGGGGGAGGATGGCTACACCTTC. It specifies CASSKKAALNKGEDGYTF.

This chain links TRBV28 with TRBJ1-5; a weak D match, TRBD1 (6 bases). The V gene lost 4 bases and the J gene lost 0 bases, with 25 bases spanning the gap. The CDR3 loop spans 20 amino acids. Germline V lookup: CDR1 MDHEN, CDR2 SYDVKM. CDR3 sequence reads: CASSSPAGTTRPYSNQPQHF. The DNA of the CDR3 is TGTGCCAGCAGTTCTCCTGCCGGGACAACTAGGCCATATAGCAATCAGCCCCAGCATTTT. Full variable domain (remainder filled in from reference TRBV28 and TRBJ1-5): DVKVTQSSRYLVKRTGEKVFLECVQDMDHENMFWYRQDPGLGLRLIYFSYDVKMKEKGDIPEGYSVSREKKERFSLILESASTNQTSMYLCASSSPAGTTRPYSNQPQHFGDGTRLSIL.

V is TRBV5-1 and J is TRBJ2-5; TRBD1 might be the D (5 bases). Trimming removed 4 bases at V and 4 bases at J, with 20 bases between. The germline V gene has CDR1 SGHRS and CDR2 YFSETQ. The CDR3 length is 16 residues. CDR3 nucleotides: TGCGCCAGCAGCAGTATCTCATCTCAGGGTGGAGAGACCCAGTACTTC. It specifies CASSSISSQGGETQYF.

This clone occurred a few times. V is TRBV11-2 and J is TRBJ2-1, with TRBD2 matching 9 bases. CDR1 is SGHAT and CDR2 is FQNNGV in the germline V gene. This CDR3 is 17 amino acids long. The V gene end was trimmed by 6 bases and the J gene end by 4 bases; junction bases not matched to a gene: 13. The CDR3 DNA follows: TGTGCCAGCAGTTCCTCGGGAGGGCTAGCGGGATACAATGAGCAGTTCTTC. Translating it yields CASSSSGGLAGYNEQFF.

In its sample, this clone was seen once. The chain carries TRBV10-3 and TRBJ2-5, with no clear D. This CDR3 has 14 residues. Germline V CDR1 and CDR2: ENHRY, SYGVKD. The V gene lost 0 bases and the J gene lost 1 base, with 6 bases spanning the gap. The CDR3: CAISESNAQETQYF. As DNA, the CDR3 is TGTGCCATCAGTGAGTCGAATGCCCAAGAGACCCAGTACTTC.

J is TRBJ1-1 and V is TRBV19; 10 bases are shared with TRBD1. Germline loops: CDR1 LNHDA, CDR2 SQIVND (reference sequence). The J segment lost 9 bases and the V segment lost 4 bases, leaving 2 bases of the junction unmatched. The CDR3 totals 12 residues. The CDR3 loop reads CASSSDRGQAFF. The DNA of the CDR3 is TGTGCCAGTAGTAGCGACAGGGGGCAAGCTTTCTTT.

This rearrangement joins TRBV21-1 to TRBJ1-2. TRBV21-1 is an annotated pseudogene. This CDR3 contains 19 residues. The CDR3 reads CASSKAHSRDRLANYGYTF. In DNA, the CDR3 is TGTGCCAGCAGCAAAGCGCATAGCCGGGACCGCTTAGCTAACTATGGCTACACCTTC.

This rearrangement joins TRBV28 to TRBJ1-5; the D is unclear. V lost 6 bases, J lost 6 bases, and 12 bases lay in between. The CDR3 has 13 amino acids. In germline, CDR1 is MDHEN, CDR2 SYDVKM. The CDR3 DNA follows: TGTGCCAGCAGCCGGTCGGACGGTCAGCCCCAGCATTTT. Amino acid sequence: CASSRSDGQPQHF.

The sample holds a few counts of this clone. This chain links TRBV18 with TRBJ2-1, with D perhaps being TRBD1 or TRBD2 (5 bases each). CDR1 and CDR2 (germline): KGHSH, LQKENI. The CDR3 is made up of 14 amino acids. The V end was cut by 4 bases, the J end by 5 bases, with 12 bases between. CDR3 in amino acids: CASSLMGRDNEQFF. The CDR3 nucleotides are TGTGCCAGCTCACTTATGGGACGGGACAATGAGCAGTTCTTC.

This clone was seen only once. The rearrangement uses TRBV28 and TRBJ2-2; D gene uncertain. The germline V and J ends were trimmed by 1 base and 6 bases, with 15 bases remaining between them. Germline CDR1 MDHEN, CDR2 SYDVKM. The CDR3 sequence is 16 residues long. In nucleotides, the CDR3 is TGTGCCAGCAGTTTATCTAGTATGCTTGGCGCCGGGGAGCTGTTTTTT. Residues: CASSLSSMLGAGELFF.

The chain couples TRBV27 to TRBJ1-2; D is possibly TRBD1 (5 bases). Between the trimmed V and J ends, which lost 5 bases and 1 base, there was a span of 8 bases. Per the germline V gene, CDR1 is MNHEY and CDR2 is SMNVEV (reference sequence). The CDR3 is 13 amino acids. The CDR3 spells CASSRQNNYGYTF. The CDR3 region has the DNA TGTGCCAGCAGTCGACAGAATAACTATGGCTACACCTTC.

The CDR3 bases are TGTGCCAGCAGTGCCCCACAGGGGCTAGGTGAAAAACTGTTTTTT. Its protein product is CASSAPQGLGEKLFF. The V and J genes are TRBV6-1 and TRBJ1-4; 7 nucleotides agree with TRBD1. Per the germline V gene, CDR1 is MNHNS and CDR2 is SASEGT. V lost 4 bases and J lost 7; bases outside the gene matches: 9. The CDR3 spans 15 residues.

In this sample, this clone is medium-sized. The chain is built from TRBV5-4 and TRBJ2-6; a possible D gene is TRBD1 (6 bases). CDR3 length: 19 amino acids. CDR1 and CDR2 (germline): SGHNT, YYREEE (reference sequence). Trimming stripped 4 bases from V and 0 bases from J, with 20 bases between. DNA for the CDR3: TGTGCCAGCAGCCCACAACTCCGGGGACAACTCTCTGGGGCCAACGTCCTGACTTTC. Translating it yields CASSPQLRGQLSGANVLTF.

The CDR3 protein is CASSYRGEAFF. The DNA for the CDR3 is TGTGCCAGCAGTTATAGGGGGGAAGCTTTCTTT. The chain combines TRBV6-6 with TRBJ1-1, with TRBD1 as a possible D gene (6 bases). CDR3 length: 11 amino acids. Between the trimmed V and J ends, which lost 3 bases and 8 bases, there was a span of 7 bases. CDR1 is MNHNY and CDR2 is SVGAGI in the germline V gene (reference sequence).

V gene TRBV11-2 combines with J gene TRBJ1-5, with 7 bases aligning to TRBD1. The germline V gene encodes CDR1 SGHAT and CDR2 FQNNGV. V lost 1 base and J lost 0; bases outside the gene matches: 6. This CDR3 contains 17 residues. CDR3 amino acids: CASSLGQGGYSNQPQHF. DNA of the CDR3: TGTGCCAGCAGCTTAGGACAGGGAGGGTATAGCAATCAGCCCCAGCATTTT.

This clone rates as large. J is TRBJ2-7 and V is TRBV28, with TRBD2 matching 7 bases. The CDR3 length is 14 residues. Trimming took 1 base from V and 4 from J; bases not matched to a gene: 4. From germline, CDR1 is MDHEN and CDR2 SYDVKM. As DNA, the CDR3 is TGTGCCAGCAGTTTATCTCCCGGGGGGTACGAGCAGTACTTC. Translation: CASSLSPGGYEQYF.

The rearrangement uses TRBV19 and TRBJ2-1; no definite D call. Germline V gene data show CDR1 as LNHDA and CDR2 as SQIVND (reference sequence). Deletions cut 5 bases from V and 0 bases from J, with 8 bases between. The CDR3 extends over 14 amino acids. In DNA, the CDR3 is TGTGCCAGTAGTCCCTCCAGCTCCTACAATGAGCAGTTCTTC. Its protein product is CASSPSSSYNEQFF. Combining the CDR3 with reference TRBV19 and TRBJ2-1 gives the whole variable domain DGGITQSPKYLFRKEGQNVTLSCEQNLNHDAMYWYRQDPGQGLRLIYYSQIVNDFQKGDIAEGYSVSREKKESFPLTVTSAQKNPTAFYLCASSPSSSYNEQFFGPGTRLTVL.

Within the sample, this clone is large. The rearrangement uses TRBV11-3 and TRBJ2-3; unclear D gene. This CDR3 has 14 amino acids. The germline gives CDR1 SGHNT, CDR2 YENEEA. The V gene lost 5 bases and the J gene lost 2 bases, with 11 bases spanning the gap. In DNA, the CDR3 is TGTGCCAGCAGCCTAAAAGGCCCCACAGATACGCAGTATTTT. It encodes CASSLKGPTDTQYF.

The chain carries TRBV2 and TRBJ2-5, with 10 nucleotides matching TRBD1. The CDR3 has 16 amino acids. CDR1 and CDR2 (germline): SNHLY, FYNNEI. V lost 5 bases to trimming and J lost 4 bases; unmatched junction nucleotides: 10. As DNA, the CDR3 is TGTGCCAGCAGTCCTCGGACAGGGGGAATTCGAGAGACCCAGTACTTC. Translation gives CASSPRTGGIRETQYF.